Shown below are 18 T cell receptor beta chains from a single sample sequenced in a study of blood T cell repertoires in COVID-19. Here immunoSEQ multiplex PCR was the method, and the copy in TCRdb shows in-frame clones only, minus some. The sample carries about 230,000 clones, approximately 84% recorded once. The sequenced sample consisted of peripheral blood. These receptors came from a man in his forties or fifties with acute or convalescent COVID-19.

The rearrangement uses TRBV6-2 or TRBV6-3 and TRBJ1-5, with a possible D match to TRBD1 (5 bases). Germline lookup yields CDR1 MNHEY and CDR2 SVGEGT. The V and J ends lost 6 bases and 3 bases respectively, with 12 bases between them. This CDR3 has 14 amino acids. CDR3 in DNA: TGTGCCAGCAGCCTGCAGGGTAACAATCAGCCCCAGCATTTT. Amino acids: CASSLQGNNQPQHF.

This clone was counted a single time. The chain is built from TRBV3-1 (or the pseudogene TRBV3-2) and TRBJ2-5, with 13 bases matching TRBD2. After removal of 2 bases from V and 4 bases from J, the junction contained 4 bases not matched to a gene. CDR3 size: 16 residues. From germline, CDR1 is LGHDT and CDR2 YNNKEL (reference sequence). The CDR3 DNA sequence: TGTGCCAGCAGCCAAACCCGGACTAGCGGGGGAGAGACCCAGTACTTC. This translates into CASSQTRTSGGETQYF.

The rearrangement uses TRBV12-5 and TRBJ2-7; 9 bases map to TRBD1. The germline V gene has CDR1 LGHNT and CDR2 FRNRAP. The CDR3 contains 14 residues. V gave up 5 bases and J gave up 5 bases; unmatched junction bases: 7. The CDR3 sequence: CASGTGQGFHEQYF. In DNA, the CDR3 is TGTGCTAGTGGTACGGGACAGGGATTCCACGAGCAGTACTTC.

The J gene is TRBJ1-2, the V gene TRBV6-5; 9 positions agree with TRBD1. Germline V CDR1 and CDR2: MNHEY, SVGAGI. V was clipped by 6 bases and J by 8 bases; unmatched bases: 7. The CDR3 covers 13 residues. The CDR3 DNA is TGTGCCAGCAGGGACAGGGGAGTCGGAGGCTACACCTTC. It translates to CASRDRGVGGYTF.

The sample holds a few counts of this clone. J is TRBJ1-2 and V is TRBV5-4; TRBD1 matches 10 bases. This CDR3 has 14 residues. Germline assignment: CDR1 SGHNT and CDR2 YYREEE (reference sequence). Germline trimming cut 2 bases from V and 7 bases from J; bases unmatched to any gene: 5. This chain's CDR3 is CASSFDRGRGGYTF. The CDR3 DNA sequence: TGTGCCAGCAGCTTCGACAGGGGGCGAGGTGGCTACACCTTC.

The V call is TRBV11-2, the J call TRBJ2-1; D not resolved. The CDR3 spans 12 residues. Trimming left V 1 base short and J 6 bases short, with 4 bases between. Germline CDR1 is SGHAT and CDR2 is FQNNGV. The DNA for the CDR3 is TGTGCCAGCAGCTTAGCCGGCAATGAGCAGTTCTTC. Translation gives CASSLAGNEQFF.

V and J are TRBV9 and TRBJ2-1, with D perhaps matching TRBD2 (5 bases). This CDR3 contains 13 residues. Germline values: CDR1 SGDLS, CDR2 YYNGEE. V was pared by 4 bases and J by 8 bases, with 13 bases between. CDR3 in DNA: TGTGCCAGCAGCATGCCTAGCTCCGATGAGCAGTTCTTC. Its translation: CASSMPSSDEQFF.

This sequence joins TRBV18 and TRBJ1-1, with 9 bases fitting TRBD1. CDR1 and CDR2 from the germline V gene are KGHSH and LQKENI. There are 17 residues in the CDR3. J lost 5 bases, V lost 4 bases, and 14 bases had no gene match. CDR3 in amino acids: CASSRGQGTGGGTEAFF. CDR3 nucleotide sequence: TGTGCCAGCTCACGAGGACAGGGGACCGGGGGCGGGACTGAAGCTTTCTTT.

This sequence joins TRBV27 and TRBJ1-1; D unclear. The V gene's germline CDR1 is MNHEY and CDR2 SMNVEV (reference sequence). CDR3 length: 13 amino acids. Trimming removed 7 bases from V and 1 base from J, with 10 bases in between. This chain's CDR3 is CASNSGRNTEAFF. CDR3 in DNA: TGTGCCAGCAACTCGGGGAGGAACACTGAAGCTTTCTTT.

CDR3 residues: CASSANQRRGDTQYF. The CDR3 DNA is TGCGCCAGCAGTGCGAACCAGAGAAGGGGAGATACGCAGTATTTT. The J gene is TRBJ2-3, the V gene TRBV10-2, with D possibly being TRBD1 (5 bases). This CDR3 is built from 15 residues. The V and J ends lost 4 bases and 5 bases respectively, with 16 bases between them. Germline V gene sequence: CDR1 WSHSY, CDR2 SAAADI.

The CDR3 DNA is TGCGCCAGCGGCCGGGACAGGGGTGTCCATGGCTACACCTTC. Residues: CASGRDRGVHGYTF. The chain joins TRBV5-1 to TRBJ1-2; 10 bases agree with TRBD1. J was trimmed by 6 bases and V by 7 bases; bases with no gene match: 9. The V gene's germline CDR1 is SGHRS and CDR2 YFSETQ. This CDR3 spans 14 amino acids.

The chain links TRBV30 to TRBJ1-1; no reliable D call. Looked up from germline, CDR1 is GTSNPN and CDR2 is SVGIG (reference sequence). The CDR3 length is 11 residues. Trimming took 7 bases from V and 6 from J, leaving 12 bases between them. The CDR3 nucleotides read TGTGCCTCGCGGCGGGTGTCTGAAGCTTTCTTT. Translated, it gives CASRRVSEAFF.

V and J are TRBV5-4 and TRBJ1-1; the D gene is possibly TRBD1 (6 bases). Trimming removed 2 bases at V and 1 base at J, with 12 bases between. Germline lookup yields CDR1 SGHNT and CDR2 YYREEE (reference sequence). The CDR3 spans 15 residues. The CDR3 DNA follows: TGTGCCAGCAGCTTAAGCGGCAGGGGGAACACTGAAGCTTTCTTT. Translating gives CASSLSGRGNTEAFF.

The CDR3: CASSLRTEETQYF. CDR3 bases: TGCGCCAGCAGCCTCCGGACAGAAGAGACCCAGTACTTC. The J gene is TRBJ2-5, the V gene TRBV5-1; a possible D gene is TRBD1 (6 bases). The CDR3 extends over 13 amino acids. Germline CDR1 SGHRS, CDR2 YFSETQ. V shed 4 bases and J shed 3 bases, with 10 bases lying between them.

The chain employs TRBV2 and TRBJ1-4; TRBD1 is a possible D gene (6 bases). CDR1 is SNHLY and CDR2 is FYNNEI in the germline V gene. V shed 6 bases and J shed 8 bases, with 25 bases lying between them. This CDR3 has 17 amino acids. The DNA for the CDR3 is TGTGCCAGCAGCGAGTCCCCACCGGGACAAAGGGGGGAAAAACTGTTTTTT. It specifies CASSESPPGQRGEKLFF.

This chain uses TRBV28 with TRBJ1-5, with D hard to call. Trimming left V 5 bases short and J 4 bases short, with 18 bases between. Germline CDR1 reads MDHEN; CDR2 reads SYDVKM. There are 16 residues in the CDR3. The CDR3 coding sequence is TGTGCCAGCAGTACCCGGAGAGCGGGGTATAATCAGCCCCAGCATTTT. It translates to CASSTRRAGYNQPQHF.

The chain has TRBV6-5 and TRBJ1-5, with TRBD1 identical over 7 bases. This CDR3 region has 15 residues. V lost 6 bases and J lost 9; bases outside the gene matches: 14. Germline CDR1 MNHEY, CDR2 SVGAGI. Here the CDR3 reads CASSLHRDRNSPQHF. The CDR3 coding sequence is TGTGCCAGCAGCCTCCACCGGGACAGAAATTCGCCCCAGCATTTT.

The chain links TRBV5-8 to TRBJ2-1; the match to TRBD2 covers 12 bases. With 2 bases clipped from V and 7 bases from J, the junction kept 7 bases outside the gene matches. Per the germline V gene, CDR1 is SGHTS and CDR2 is YDEGEE. The CDR3 spans 16 residues. This CDR3 is CASSFVLAGGKNEQFF. In DNA, the CDR3 is TGTGCCAGCAGCTTCGTACTAGCGGGGGGTAAGAATGAGCAGTTCTTC.